The 23 T cell receptor beta chains below all came from one sample that was sequenced in a study of blood T cell repertoires in COVID-19. Repertoires were generated with immunoSEQ multiplex PCR, while TCRdb's copy carries only in-frame clones and drops some. This table holds about 300,000 clones, around 84% found once. The sample taken for sequencing was PBMCs or T cells enriched from blood (not recorded which). Source of these receptors: a woman aged 18-29 years who had recovered from COVID-19.

The V call is TRBV7-2, the J call TRBJ1-2; 9 nucleotides align to TRBD1. V was pared by 6 bases and J by 8 bases, with 7 bases of the junction left unmatched. The length of the CDR3 is 13 residues. The germline V gene has CDR1 SGHTA and CDR2 FQGNSA. The CDR3 reads CASRGDRENGYTF. The CDR3 region has the DNA TGTGCCAGCAGAGGGGACAGGGAAAACGGCTACACCTTC.

The rearrangement joins TRBV10-3 to TRBJ1-1, with 10 bases that match TRBD1. Germline CDR1 and CDR2: ENHRY and SYGVKD. This CDR3 spans 14 amino acids. V trimming: 6 bases; J trimming: 7 bases; junction bases outside the gene matches: 8. The CDR3 region is CAIRGTGASIEAFF. CDR3 nucleotides: TGTGCCATCAGGGGGACAGGGGCCTCCATTGAAGCTTTCTTT.

Remarks on this clone: The same CDR3 also results from other DNA sequences found in this sample. The genes are TRBV28 and TRBJ1-5, with 7 positions matching TRBD1. The length of the CDR3 is 14 residues. The ends lost 6 bases at V and 5 bases at J; junction bases unmatched: 7. The germline CDR1 and CDR2 sequences are MDHEN and SYDVKM. Here the CDR3 reads CASSSGQGDQPQHF. The CDR3 DNA sequence: TGTGCCAGCAGCTCGGGCCAGGGGGATCAGCCCCAGCATTTT.

The chain carries TRBV24-1 and TRBJ2-3, with 8 bases aligning to TRBD1. Germline V gene lookup returns CDR1 KGHDR and CDR2 SFDVKD. The ends lost 3 bases at V and 6 bases at J; junction bases unmatched: 1. This CDR3 is built from 13 residues. CDR3 DNA sequence: TGTGCCACCAGTGATCAGGGGGCGGATACGCAGTATTTT. Its translation: CATSDQGADTQYF.

V and J are TRBV2 and TRBJ2-3; 9 bases match TRBD2. The CDR3 length is 14 residues. V lost 6 bases, J lost 2 bases, and 3 bases stayed unmatched. Germline assignment: CDR1 SNHLY and CDR2 FYNNEI. CDR3 protein: CASREREDTDTQYF. CDR3 sequence (DNA): TGTGCCAGCAGAGAGCGGGAGGACACAGATACGCAGTATTTT.

The chain uses TRBV3-1 (or the pseudogene TRBV3-2) and TRBJ2-2, with D perhaps TRBD2 (6 bases). Germline CDR1 is LGHDT and CDR2 is YNNKEL (reference sequence). The CDR3 loop spans 14 amino acids. V shed 1 base and J shed 6 bases, with 9 bases lying between them. CDR3 sequence: CASSQAGVPGELFF. As DNA, the CDR3 is TGTGCCAGCAGCCAAGCGGGGGTACCCGGGGAGCTGTTTTTT.

The rearrangement links TRBV30 to TRBJ2-7; 11 bases align to TRBD2. V trimming: 1 base; J trimming: 6 bases; junction bases outside the gene matches: 8. Germline lookup yields CDR1 GTSNPN and CDR2 SVGIG (reference sequence). The CDR3 has 15 residues. DNA for the CDR3: TGTGCCTGGAGTGGTAGCGGGGGGGCCCCGTCCGAGCAGTACTTC. Amino acid sequence: CAWSGSGGAPSEQYF.

V usage is TRBV19 and J usage is TRBJ1-1; D unclear. CDR3 size: 11 residues. Trimming removed 10 bases from V and 5 bases from J, with 11 bases in between. CDR1 is LNHDA, CDR2 SQIVND, per germline (reference sequence). Here the CDR3 reads CATYEWTEAFF. Here the CDR3 DNA reads TGTGCCACATACGAGTGGACTGAAGCTTTCTTT.

This rearrangement joins TRBV5-1 to TRBJ2-5; D possibly corresponds to TRBD1 (5 bases). This CDR3 has 13 amino acids. Looked up from germline, CDR1 is SGHRS and CDR2 is YFSETQ. V was clipped by 2 bases and J by 1 base, with 6 bases between them. In DNA form, the CDR3 reads TGCGCCAGCAGCTTCGACAGCCAAGAGACCCAGTACTTC. This sequence encodes CASSFDSQETQYF.

The chain links TRBV7-8 to TRBJ1-4, with 8 bases identical to TRBD1. The CDR3 is made up of 17 amino acids. Per the germline V gene, CDR1 is SGHVS and CDR2 is FQNEAQ. Trimming took 5 bases from V and 4 from J; bases not matched to a gene: 12. CDR3 protein: CASSEGQAPVNNEKLFF. DNA for the CDR3: TGTGCCAGCAGCGAGGGACAGGCGCCCGTAAATAATGAAAAACTGTTTTTT.

The chain has TRBV5-4 and TRBJ1-4; the match to TRBD1 covers 8 bases. V trimming: 7 bases; J trimming: 5 bases; junction bases outside the gene matches: 4. This CDR3 spans 13 amino acids. From germline, CDR1 is SGHNT and CDR2 YYREEE (reference sequence). DNA of the CDR3: TGTGCCAGCTGGGACAGGAGGAATGAAAAACTGTTTTTT. It is translated as CASWDRRNEKLFF.

The chain uses TRBV9 and TRBJ1-3; D ambiguous. The CDR3 has 16 amino acids. The germline V gene has CDR1 SGDLS and CDR2 YYNGEE. The germline V and J ends were trimmed by 0 bases and 2 bases, with 12 bases remaining between them. The CDR3 DNA sequence: TGTGCCAGCAGCGTAGGTGGCAGGAACACTGGAAACACCATATATTTT. Encoded protein: CASSVGGRNTGNTIYF.

In its sample, this clone was seen once. This rearrangement joins TRBV5-1 to TRBJ1-6; D is ambiguous. Trimming left V 2 bases short and J 8 bases short, with 14 bases between. This CDR3 contains 15 residues. Per the germline V gene, CDR1 is SGHRS and CDR2 is YFSETQ. The DNA for the CDR3 is TGCGCCAGCAGCTTCGGCCCCTCCGAGGATTCACCCCTCCACTTT. Protein product: CASSFGPSEDSPLHF.

The CDR3 is CASNEGYDTEAFF. CDR3 bases: TGTGCCAGCAACGAGGGTTATGACACTGAAGCTTTCTTT. The rearrangement joins TRBV27 to TRBJ1-1; D is unclear. The CDR3 runs 13 residues. Per germline, CDR1 MNHEY and CDR2 SMNVEV (reference sequence). V was clipped by 7 bases and J by 3 bases, with 12 bases between them.

This CDR3 is CASSLAGGSGYGYTF. CDR3 bases: TGTGCCAGCAGCTTAGCGGGGGGATCCGGCTATGGCTACACCTTC. The rearrangement joins TRBV7-8 to TRBJ1-2, with D tentatively TRBD1 (5 bases). V lost 0 bases to trimming and J lost 4 bases, with 12 bases between them. The CDR3 runs 15 residues. Germline V gene sequence: CDR1 SGHVS, CDR2 FQNEAQ. Using reference TRBV7-8 and TRBJ1-2 for the parts outside the CDR3, the full variable domain is GAGVSQSPRYKVAKRGQDVALRCDPISGHVSLFWYQQALGQGPEFLTYFQNEAQLDKSGLPSDRFFAERPEGSVSTLKIQRTQQEDSAVYLCASSLAGGSGYGYTFGSGTRLTVV.

The chain carries TRBV29-1 and TRBJ2-1, with 7 bases that match TRBD2. Germline values: CDR1 SQVTM, CDR2 ANQGSEA. The J segment lost 7 bases and the V segment lost 0 bases, leaving 6 bases of the junction unmatched. CDR3 size: 14 residues. In nucleotides, the CDR3 is TGCAGCGTTGAAGAGCCTAGCGGATGGAATGAGCAGTTCTTC. Translated, it gives CSVEEPSGWNEQFF.

This chain joins TRBV15 and TRBJ2-7, with 7 bases that match TRBD2. The CDR3 is 15 amino acids. Per the germline V gene, CDR1 is LNHNV and CDR2 is YYDKDF (reference sequence). V gave up 0 bases and J gave up 4 bases; unmatched junction bases: 6. CDR3 in amino acids: CATSRDGGVWYEQYF. In nucleotides, the CDR3 is TGTGCCACCAGCAGAGATGGGGGGGTCTGGTACGAGCAGTACTTC.

The chain couples TRBV29-1 to TRBJ2-1; 7 nucleotides line up with TRBD2. The CDR3 covers 16 residues. The germline gives CDR1 SQVTM, CDR2 ANQGSEA. V shed 1 base, J shed 0 bases, and the junction held 6 bases outside the gene matches. Here the CDR3 DNA reads TGCAGCGTTGAAGGGTGGCGGGGGAGCTCCTACAATGAGCAGTTCTTC. Protein sequence: CSVEGWRGSSYNEQFF.

This chain connects TRBV27 to TRBJ2-7, with 7 bases lining up with TRBD2. V dropped 2 bases and J dropped 7; count of bases not matched to a gene: 5. CDR3 size: 13 residues. Germline assignment: CDR1 MNHEY and CDR2 SMNVEV (reference sequence). CDR3 nucleotide sequence: TGTGCCAGCAGTTTAGGGGGGGTCTCGGAGCAGTACTTC. Residues: CASSLGGVSEQYF.

The V gene is TRBV28, the J gene TRBJ2-3; 8 bases are shared with TRBD2. Unmatched junction bases numbered 6, after V lost 6 bases and J lost 1 base. CDR3 size: 15 residues. Germline V CDR1 and CDR2: MDHEN, SYDVKM. The CDR3 region has the DNA TGTGCCAGCAGCCCGACTAGCGCCGGCACAGATACGCAGTATTTT. As protein: CASSPTSAGTDTQYF.

J is TRBJ1-2 and V is TRBV5-1; 7 bases are a match to TRBD1. Germline lookup yields CDR1 SGHRS and CDR2 YFSETQ. This CDR3 region has 16 residues. The junction had 18 bases not matched to a gene; V was cut back by 6 bases and J by 7 bases. The CDR3 coding sequence is TGCGCCAGCACTCCATCGGGGGCGACAGGGTCGTTTGGCTACACCTTC. Translated, it gives CASTPSGATGSFGYTF.

The chain recombines TRBV29-1 with TRBJ1-2; D possibly corresponds to TRBD1 (6 bases). Germline V gene sequence: CDR1 SQVTM, CDR2 ANQGSEA. This CDR3 has 15 amino acids. V lost 4 bases to trimming and J lost 5 bases, with 20 bases between them. This CDR3 reads CSVVTRGGGSYGYTF. The CDR3 nucleotides read TGCAGCGTTGTAACGAGAGGGGGGGGTTCATATGGCTACACCTTC.

The rearrangement links TRBV7-8 to TRBJ1-1, with 9 positions matching TRBD1. V lost 5 bases and J lost 2; bases outside the gene matches: 3. Germline V gene sequence: CDR1 SGHVS, CDR2 FQNEAQ. The CDR3 sequence is 14 residues long. The CDR3 DNA follows: TGTGCCAGCAGCCTGGACAGGGGCAACACTGAAGCTTTCTTT. Amino acids: CASSLDRGNTEAFF.